This T cell receptor beta chain came from a study of blood T cell repertoires in COVID-19. Study-level information: Researchers got acute and convalescent COVID-19 samples from the United States, Italy and Spain. The cDNA or gDNA used as material had been derived from T cells, B-cell-depleted T cells, or PBMCs.

In the authors' workflow: Amplification of reference gene primers was used by the study to estimate nucleated cell counts. The data were produced by immunoSEQ multiplex PCR, yet TCRdb's version contains in-frame clones alone and is incomplete. Clonal size and the V and J genes are those of that table, whereas D and trimming came from the DNA. This table has about 170,000 clones, around 82% appearing once. Germline V gives CDR1 SGHNT, CDR2 YYREEE (reference sequence). Trimming cost V 4 bases and J 0 bases; bases outside gene matches: 4. This CDR3 region has 15 residues. The receptor's source is a human donor with acute or convalescent COVID-19. The donor label of this sample is uncertain. The gene calls are TRBV5-4 and TRBJ2-1; 7 bases agree with TRBD2. The sequencing sample was made of peripheral blood. CDR3 loop: CASSLGGSSYNEQFF. CDR3 DNA sequence: TGTGCCAGCAGCCTGGGCGGGAGCTCCTACAATGAGCAGTTCTTC.